These T cell receptor beta chains were read from a single sample in a study of OX40 agonist ivuxolimab in advanced cancers. TCRdb's table, derived via immunoSEQ multiplex PCR, lists solely in-frame clones and lacks some. This table has more than 15,000 clones, 70% to 90% appearing once. The sample consisted of CD4+ or CD8+ T cells sorted from blood, taken in a trial of the OX40 agonist ivuxolimab. The receptors originated from an adult with an advanced solid tumor such as melanoma, head and neck, liver or kidney cancer. Both conserved end residues are trimmed from each CDR3.

>TRBV13
ASSSNGASEETQY
>TRBV19
ASSMLGDLYEQY
>TRBV6-5
ASSGARDYGYT
>TRBV30
AGWVEGLKY
>TRBV5-6
ASSHPGTVYGYT
>TRBV5-4
ASSLQGSGYGYT
>TRBV2
ATAEGPMYQETQY
>TRBV10-2
ASKAGQGARTDTQY
>TRBV19
ASSIGGGLRAGELF
>TRBV13
ASSLGGENYGYT
>TRBV10-3
AISGSNGGTDTQY
>TRBV5-6
ASSFKAYNEQF
>TRBV27
ASSLSGRPVRSQH
>TRBV29-1
SVGEVGNQPQH
>TRBV6-5
ASSLAGGLPEAF
>TRBV6-1
ASSELPRADTNYGYT
>TRBV5-6
ASSSVGKPYEQY
>TRBV27
ASSLTTGDTQY
>TRBV10-2
ASSPTGRTNYGYT
>TRBV5-3
ARSLVPNTGELF